Listed here is a single T cell receptor beta chain. The antigen is undetermined. It was by quantitative 5'-RACE with molecular barcodes that TCR beta libraries were made. TCRdb re-analysed the 5' RACE reads in MiXCR, keeping a single row per CDR3 protein. The sample has 300,000 to 400,000 distinct CDR3 sequences, approximately 15% seen once; the top ten hold less than 1.1%. This entry comes from a study of CD8 T cells in ankylosing spondylitis. CDR1 and CDR2 (germline): DFQATT, SNEGSKA (reference sequence). V was shortened by 6 bases and J by 6 bases, with 12 bases between the two germline ends. This CDR3 has 12 residues. Overall study results and limits: From matched ankylosing spondylitis synovial fluid, disease-linked clones were reportedly recovered at significantly enriched levels.

The sequence was obtained from a male donor with ankylosing spondylitis or in good health (not recorded which). The specimen was blood, either unsorted or a sorted T cell fraction (not recorded which). V gene TRBV20-1 combines with J gene TRBJ2-1, with D uncertain. The CDR3: CSARDPLNEQFF. The CDR3 region has the DNA TGCAGTGCACGCGACCCCCTCAATGAGCAGTTCTTC.